The 23 T cell receptor beta chains presented below share a single source sample, sequenced in a study of blood T cells in healthy people across ages. A sample-barcoded 5' primer and a J-beta primer mix were used in a second PCR of roughly 7 to 11 cycles. MiXCR was run by TCRdb on the 5' RACE reads, yielding one entry per CDR3 protein. The table has around 1.5 million distinct CDR3 sequences, around 42% seen once; the top ten hold less than 8%. The sequencing input was blood. These receptors were obtained from a woman in her late teens or twenties in good health.

This chain connects TRBV21-1 to TRBJ2-5; the tabulated D call, TRBD2, remains unverified against the DNA. TRBV21-1 is listed as a pseudogene. The CDR3 is made up of 16 amino acids. CDR3 nucleotide sequence: TGTGCCAGCAGCAAAGGGAGGGAGGGCCGTGAAGAGACCCAGTACTTC. Translating it yields CASSKGREGREETQYF.

The chain uses TRBV10-1 and TRBJ2-3, with a weak D call TRBD1 (5 bases). Trimming left V 2 bases short and J 3 bases short, with 12 bases between. Germline V CDR1 and CDR2: WNHNN, SYGVQD (reference sequence). The CDR3 is 15 amino acids. The CDR3 coding sequence is TGCGCCAGCAGTGAGGCCCCCCAGGGAACAGATACGCAGTATTTT. Residues: CASSEAPQGTDTQYF.

V usage is TRBV7-9 and J usage is TRBJ2-7; the match to TRBD1 covers 10 bases. Germline V gene data show CDR1 as SEHNR and CDR2 as FQNEAQ (reference sequence). Trimming removed 5 bases from V and 4 bases from J; junction bases left unmatched: 5. This CDR3 spans 14 amino acids. CDR3 bases: TGTGCCAGCAGCCAGTGGACAGGGGGATACGAGCAGTACTTC. Residues: CASSQWTGGYEQYF.

The rearrangement joins TRBV20-1 to TRBJ2-5, with 14 bases lining up with TRBD2. The junction had 19 bases not matched to a gene; V was cut back by 5 bases and J by 11 bases. Germline V gene sequence: CDR1 DFQATT, CDR2 SNEGSKA (reference sequence). The CDR3 is made up of 17 amino acids. The CDR3 reads CSALNPGLAGVTGEQYF. Written as DNA, the CDR3 is TGCAGTGCTCTCAACCCGGGACTAGCGGGAGTAACAGGAGAGCAGTACTTC.

This sequence joins TRBV3-1 and TRBJ1-5, with TRBD1 identical over 8 bases. Germline values: CDR1 LGHDT, CDR2 YNNKEL (reference sequence). V was pared by 3 bases and J by 7 bases, with 5 bases of the junction left unmatched. The CDR3 has 14 amino acids. This CDR3 reads CASSQNTGGQPQHF. CDR3 nucleotides: TGTGCCAGCAGCCAGAACACAGGGGGGCAGCCCCAGCATTTT. Combining the CDR3 with reference TRBV3-1 and TRBJ1-5 gives the whole variable domain DTAVSQTPKYLVTQMGNDKSIKCEQNLGHDTMYWYKQDSKKFLKIMFSYNNKELIINETVPNRFSPKSPDKAHLNLHINSLELGDSAVYFCASSQNTGGQPQHFGDGTRLSIL.

The J gene is TRBJ2-3, the V gene TRBV12-3 or TRBV12-4; D not certain. This CDR3 region has 13 residues. The V and J ends lost 7 bases and 5 bases respectively, with 13 bases between them. CDR3 nucleotides: TGTGCCAGCACCTTGGTAATTTTAGATACGCAGTATTTT. This sequence encodes CASTLVILDTQYF.

This clonotype was recorded a few times. This chain joins TRBV18 and TRBJ1-5; perhaps TRBD1 as D (5 bases). CDR1 and CDR2 (germline): KGHSH, LQKENI. The CDR3 consists of 15 residues. Trimming took off 5 bases at V and 5 bases at J, with 16 bases between the two ends. CDR3 sequence: CASSTGQGGYQPQHF. As DNA, the CDR3 is TGTGCCAGCTCAACGGGTCAGGGAGGTTATCAGCCCCAGCATTTT.

The V call is TRBV20-1, the J call TRBJ2-1, with TRBD1 matching over 7 bases. V lost 5 bases and J lost 2; bases outside the gene matches: 9. This CDR3 contains 15 residues. Germline V CDR1 and CDR2: DFQATT, SNEGSKA (reference sequence). CDR3 in amino acids: CSARGQETTYNEQFF. DNA for the CDR3: TGCAGTGCTCGCGGACAGGAGACAACCTACAATGAGCAGTTCTTC.

This clonotype came up many times. J is TRBJ1-5 and V is TRBV7-2; no firm D call. Per the germline V gene, CDR1 is SGHTA and CDR2 is FQGNSA. The ends were cut back, 2 bases at V and 7 bases at J, with 6 bases in the middle. The CDR3 is made up of 12 amino acids. This CDR3 is CASSLLGQPQHF. Here the CDR3 DNA reads TGTGCCAGCAGCTTATTGGGCCAGCCCCAGCATTTT. Full variable domain (outside the CDR3, taken from reference TRBV7-2 and TRBJ1-5): GAGVSQSPSNKVTEKGKDVELRCDPISGHTALYWYRQSLGQGLEFLIYFQGNSAPDKSGLPSDRFSAERTGGSVSTLTIQRTQQEDSAVYLCASSLLGQPQHFGDGTRLSIL.

Of note for this clonotype: This may be a read error, as it is one base from a much larger clone. The chain is built from TRBV12-3 or TRBV12-4 and TRBJ1-4, with D possibly being TRBD1 (6 bases). The CDR3 is 14 residues long. V was cut by 5 bases and J by 3 bases, with 10 bases left in between. The CDR3 nucleotides read TGTGCCAGCAGTGCGACAGGCCCTAATGAAAAACTGTTTTTT. Amino acid sequence: CASSATGPNEKLFF.

The chain recombines TRBV6-5 with TRBJ1-2; D possibly corresponds to TRBD1 (6 bases). The V gene's germline CDR1 is MNHEY and CDR2 SVGAGI. Trimming stripped 9 bases from V and 0 bases from J, with 14 bases between. The CDR3 covers 14 residues. The CDR3 sequence is CASYGTGSNYGYTF. For the CDR3, the DNA is TGTGCCAGTTACGGCACAGGGTCTAACTATGGCTACACCTTC.

This clonotype was seen a handful of times. The gene calls are TRBV2 and TRBJ2-3; D unclear. Germline V gives CDR1 SNHLY, CDR2 FYNNEI. Trimming stripped 2 bases from V and 9 bases from J, with 9 bases between. The CDR3 runs to 12 residues. DNA for the CDR3: TGTGCCAGCAGTGAAAATTTGCCCACGCAGTATTTT. Its translation: CASSENLPTQYF.

This clonotype has just one count. The chain is built from TRBV20-1 and TRBJ2-1, with a tentative D call TRBD2 (7 bases). CDR1 is DFQATT, CDR2 SNEGSKA, per germline (reference sequence). Trimming cost V 0 bases and J 10 bases, with 22 bases left between them. The CDR3 is 16 amino acids. The CDR3 protein is CSARDPRGRAGAEQFF. The CDR3 nucleotides are TGCAGTGCTAGAGATCCAAGGGGGAGGGCCGGGGCGGAGCAGTTCTTC.

The chain links TRBV5-5 to TRBJ2-1, with 8 positions matching TRBD2. Per the germline V gene, CDR1 is SGHKS and CDR2 is YYEKEE (reference sequence). The CDR3 loop spans 14 amino acids. Losses at the gene ends were 4 bases for V and 6 bases for J; bases not matched to a gene: 6. The CDR3 loop reads CASSRGGTTNEQFF. The CDR3 DNA follows: TGTGCCAGCAGCCGGGGGGGGACAACCAATGAGCAGTTCTTC. Looking up the rest from reference TRBV5-5 and TRBJ2-1 gives the full variable domain: DAGVTQSPTHLIKTRGQQVTLRCSPISGHKSVSWYQQVLGQGPQFIFQYYEKEERGRGNFPDRFSARQFPNYSSELNVNALLLGDSALYLCASSRGGTTNEQFFGPGTRLTVL.

V gene TRBV28 combines with J gene TRBJ2-1, with 9 bases fitting TRBD2. J was trimmed by 8 bases and V by 1 base; bases with no gene match: 9. Germline loops: CDR1 MDHEN, CDR2 SYDVKM. The CDR3 covers 16 residues. The CDR3 loop reads CASSLSAGGPRDEQFF. In nucleotides, the CDR3 is TGTGCCAGCAGTTTATCGGCGGGAGGGCCTCGCGATGAGCAGTTCTTC.

This rearrangement joins TRBV6-1 to TRBJ2-5, with D perhaps being TRBD1 or TRBD2 (5 bases each). The germline gives CDR1 MNHNS, CDR2 SASEGT. CDR3 length: 15 residues. With 3 bases removed from V and 5 bases from J, the gap between germline ends came to 16 bases. CDR3 bases: TGTGCCAGCAGTGAGGAACAGGCGACGGGGGAGACCCAGTACTTC. Its protein product is CASSEEQATGETQYF.

The sample holds one count of this clonotype. The chain employs TRBV12-3 or TRBV12-4 and TRBJ2-3; D might be TRBD1 (5 bases). The CDR3 extends over 13 amino acids. The germline V and J ends were trimmed by 7 bases and 5 bases, with 13 bases remaining between them. The CDR3 coding sequence is TGTGCCAGCAATCCGGCAGGGTTAGATACGCAGTATTTT. Translated: CASNPAGLDTQYF.

This clonotype was seen a few times. V gene TRBV27 combines with J gene TRBJ1-4; a possible D gene is TRBD1 (6 bases). This CDR3 spans 17 amino acids. Germline V lookup: CDR1 MNHEY, CDR2 SMNVEV (reference sequence). V gave up 0 bases and J gave up 2 bases, with 13 bases separating them. This CDR3 reads CASSLSIVGGTNEKLFF. The CDR3 bases are TGTGCCAGCAGTTTATCGATAGTAGGGGGGACTAATGAAAAACTGTTTTTT.

In this sample, this clonotype turned up a few times. The V call is TRBV21-1, the J call TRBJ1-6; the DNA was not used to check the table's D call, TRBD1. TRBV21-1 is marked as a pseudogene. CDR3 length: 16 residues. CDR3 bases: TGTGCCAGCAGCCCCCAACAGCACAGGGGAAATTCACCCCTCCACTTT. Translated, it gives CASSPQQHRGNSPLHF.

A few counts support this clonotype. This chain uses TRBV2 with TRBJ2-3, with unresolved D. V shed 0 bases and J shed 6 bases, with 7 bases lying between them. The CDR3 contains 13 residues. Per germline, CDR1 SNHLY and CDR2 FYNNEI. CDR3 amino acids: CASSEALGDTQYF. The CDR3, as DNA: TGTGCCAGCAGTGAAGCGCTAGGGGATACGCAGTATTTT. Combining the CDR3 with reference TRBV2 and TRBJ2-3 gives the whole variable domain EPEVTQTPSHQVTQMGQEVILRCVPISNHLYFYWYRQILGQKVEFLVSFYNNEISEKSEIFDDQFSVERPDGSNFTLKIRSTKLEDSAMYFCASSEALGDTQYFGPGTRLTVL.

This clonotype was observed a handful of times. V gene TRBV7-9 combines with J gene TRBJ2-5; 12 bases match TRBD2. V lost 6 bases to trimming and J lost 5 bases; unmatched junction nucleotides: 10. The CDR3 is 16 amino acids. Per germline, CDR1 SEHNR and CDR2 FQNEAQ (reference sequence). CDR3 sequence (DNA): TGTGCCAGCAGTTCACCACTAGCGGGGGGACGTGAGACCCAGTACTTC. It is translated as CASSSPLAGGRETQYF.

The CDR3 DNA reads TGTGCCAGCGGTCGGACGGAGCACACCGGGGAGCTGTTTTTT. Amino acids: CASGRTEHTGELFF. The chain recombines TRBV2 with TRBJ2-2; D remains unclear. The ends were cut back, 8 bases at V and 3 bases at J, with 13 bases in the middle. Germline V CDR1 and CDR2: SNHLY, FYNNEI. This CDR3 is 14 amino acids long.

The genes are TRBV28 and TRBJ2-4, with D perhaps TRBD1 or TRBD2 (5 bases each). The germline V gene has CDR1 MDHEN and CDR2 SYDVKM. V shed 7 bases and J shed 15 bases, with 22 bases lying between them. This CDR3 is built from 13 residues. In DNA, the CDR3 is TGTGCCAGCACCCACGCACCGGGGACGGTCCTGTACTTC. It codes for CASTHAPGTVLYF.